The 24 T cell receptor beta chains below all came from one sample that was sequenced in a study of naive and memory T cell subsets. Both TRBC1 and TRBC2 were covered by a beta constant-region primer of two equimolar oligonucleotides. The ligated cDNA underwent four PCR rounds using SP2 and nested alpha and beta constant-region primers. TCRdb recomputed calls from the UMI-ligation and nested PCR reads with MiXCR, one row per CDR3 protein. Here the sample spans about 120,000 distinct CDR3 sequences, about 36% being singletons. The sequencing input was central memory CD4+ T cells from blood. These receptors were obtained from a human donor in good health.

The CDR3 loop is CASSSVGARSYGYTF. CDR3 DNA sequence: TGTGCCAGCAGCAGCGTTGGGGCTCGATCCTATGGCTACACCTTC. The chain couples TRBV6-5 to TRBJ1-2; maybe TRBD1 (5 bases). V shed 6 bases and J shed 4 bases, with 18 bases lying between them. The CDR3 has 15 amino acids. The germline CDR1 and CDR2 sequences are MNHEY and SVGAGI.

This clonotype was detected many times. The genes are TRBV28 and TRBJ2-3; tentatively, D is TRBD2 (6 bases). The V end lost 2 bases, the J end lost 1 base, and 10 bases lay between the germline ends. CDR3 length: 15 amino acids. Germline V gives CDR1 MDHEN, CDR2 SYDVKM. CDR3 amino acids: CASSLGGSGTDTQYF. The CDR3 DNA sequence: TGTGCCAGCAGTTTAGGAGGGAGCGGCACAGATACGCAGTATTTT. The complete variable domain, with remaining parts taken from reference TRBV28 and TRBJ2-3, reads DVKVTQSSRYLVKRTGEKVFLECVQDMDHENMFWYRQDPGLGLRLIYFSYDVKMKEKGDIPEGYSVSREKKERFSLILESASTNQTSMYLCASSLGGSGTDTQYFGPGTRLTVL.

This chain uses TRBV20-1 with TRBJ1-2, with a possible D match to TRBD1 (5 bases). V dropped 3 bases and J dropped 2 bases, with 10 bases sitting between them. The germline CDR1 and CDR2 sequences are DFQATT and SNEGSKA (reference sequence). CDR3 length: 13 residues. The CDR3 sequence is CSARGTPNYGYTF. In nucleotides, the CDR3 is TGCAGTGCTAGGGGGACGCCGAACTATGGCTACACCTTC.

Only a few counts were recorded for this clonotype. The rearrangement joins TRBV6-5 to TRBJ1-6; unclear D gene. Germline CDR1 MNHEY, CDR2 SVGAGI. The CDR3 runs 15 residues. Trimming removed 5 bases at V and 10 bases at J, with 18 bases between. The CDR3 DNA reads TGTGCCAGCAGTCCCCGTGGGAGGGTCAGGTCACCCCTCCACTTT. It yields the protein CASSPRGRVRSPLHF.

Many counts were recorded for this clonotype. V usage is TRBV14 and J usage is TRBJ2-1; no definite D call. CDR1 and CDR2 (germline): SGHDN, FVKESK. The V end lost 3 bases, the J end lost 8 bases, and 14 bases lay between the germline ends. The CDR3 has 14 residues. The chain's CDR3 is CASSQALPPHEQFF. The CDR3 DNA sequence: TGTGCCAGCAGCCAGGCGCTTCCCCCCCATGAGCAGTTCTTC.

A few counts support this clonotype. The J gene is TRBJ1-1, the V gene TRBV6-4; no reliable D call. Deletions cut 6 bases from V and 1 base from J, with 15 bases between. Germline lookup yields CDR1 MRHNA and CDR2 SNTAGT. The CDR3 loop spans 15 amino acids. For the CDR3, the DNA is TGTGCCAGCAGAATAAAACCCGGGCAGAACACTGAAGCTTTCTTT. Translated: CASRIKPGQNTEAFF.

J is TRBJ1-5 and V is TRBV2, with a tentative D call TRBD1 (6 bases). V was pared by 9 bases and J by 6 bases, with 24 bases between. In germline, CDR1 is SNHLY, CDR2 FYNNEI. This CDR3 is built from 16 residues. CDR3 protein: CASQRDTVISGQPQHF. CDR3 nucleotide sequence: TGTGCCAGTCAAAGGGACACCGTCATCTCAGGTCAGCCCCAGCATTTT.

The chain employs TRBV28 and TRBJ2-7; 11 bases line up with TRBD2. V lost 11 bases and J lost 4; bases outside the gene matches: 7. Germline CDR1 is MDHEN and CDR2 is SYDVKM. The CDR3 sequence is 13 residues long. This chain's CDR3 is CAVSGGGIYEQYF. DNA for the CDR3: TGTGCCGTTAGCGGGGGGGGGATATACGAGCAGTACTTC.

The V and J genes are TRBV28 and TRBJ2-1, with TRBD2 matching 12 bases. CDR3 length equals 15 residues. Germline V gene sequence: CDR1 MDHEN, CDR2 SYDVKM. J was trimmed by 6 bases and V by 9 bases; bases with no gene match: 9. CDR3 coding DNA: TGTGCCAGTTCACTCTCTAGCGGGAGGGCCAATGAGCAGTTCTTC. Protein sequence: CASSLSSGRANEQFF. Filled out from reference TRBV28 and TRBJ2-1, the complete variable domain reads DVKVTQSSRYLVKRTGEKVFLECVQDMDHENMFWYRQDPGLGLRLIYFSYDVKMKEKGDIPEGYSVSREKKERFSLILESASTNQTSMYLCASSLSSGRANEQFFGPGTRLTVL.

This sequence joins TRBV6-2 or TRBV6-3 and TRBJ2-1; D might be TRBD2 (5 bases). The CDR3 loop spans 16 amino acids. Trimming pared 7 bases from V and 3 bases from J, leaving 19 bases between. Germline lookup yields CDR1 MNHEY and CDR2 SVGEGT. This CDR3 is CASKEYGGLNYNEQFF. The CDR3 DNA follows: TGTGCCAGCAAAGAATATGGAGGCCTGAACTACAATGAGCAGTTCTTC.

The chain recombines TRBV5-4 with TRBJ1-1, with TRBD1 matching over 9 bases. CDR1 and CDR2 (germline): SGHNT, YYREEE (reference sequence). V lost 4 bases to trimming and J lost 4 bases; unmatched junction nucleotides: 5. This CDR3 has 14 residues. The CDR3 loop reads CASSTRQGGTEAFF. In DNA, the CDR3 is TGTGCCAGCAGCACCCGACAGGGGGGCACTGAAGCTTTCTTT. Using reference TRBV5-4 and TRBJ1-1 for the parts outside the CDR3, the full variable domain is ETGVTQSPTHLIKTRGQQVTLRCSSQSGHNTVSWYQQALGQGPQFIFQYYREEENGRGNFPPRFSGLQFPNYSSELNVNALELDDSALYLCASSTRQGGTEAFFGQGTRLTVV.

The rearrangement links TRBV28 to TRBJ1-1; TRBD1 aligns across 7 bases. Trimming took 1 base from V and 5 from J; bases not matched to a gene: 7. Germline V gene lookup returns CDR1 MDHEN and CDR2 SYDVKM. CDR3 length: 15 amino acids. CDR3 sequence: CASSLSQTGNTEAFF. Written as DNA, the CDR3 is TGTGCCAGCAGTTTATCCCAGACAGGGAATACTGAAGCTTTCTTT.

This clonotype was counted between two and nine times. V and J are TRBV7-2 and TRBJ1-1; D perhaps matches TRBD1 (5 bases). The CDR3 sequence is 14 residues long. From germline, CDR1 is SGHTA and CDR2 FQGNSA. V was clipped by 7 bases and J by 6 bases, with 18 bases between them. CDR3 sequence (DNA): TGTGCCAGCACACAGAGGTCGGTGGGGGCTGAAGCTTTCTTT. Amino acids: CASTQRSVGAEAFF.

The V gene is TRBV12-3 or TRBV12-4, the J gene TRBJ2-1; tentatively, D is TRBD2 (5 bases). This CDR3 has 13 amino acids. V lost 7 bases and J 6 bases, leaving 13 bases between the germline ends. The CDR3 loop reads CASKRTVSNEQFF. The CDR3 nucleotides read TGTGCCAGCAAGAGGACTGTCTCCAATGAGCAGTTCTTC.

The chain uses TRBV5-1 and TRBJ2-5, with D possibly TRBD2 on 6 matching bases. The CDR3 runs to 14 residues. The V end was cut by 4 bases, the J end by 2 bases, with 12 bases between. Germline CDR1 reads SGHRS; CDR2 reads YFSETQ. CDR3 DNA: TGCGCCAGCAGCATCCGGGACTGGCAAGAGACCCAGTACTTC. This translates into CASSIRDWQETQYF.

This clonotype was counted many times. The V and J genes are TRBV28 and TRBJ2-7; D is perhaps TRBD2 (6 bases). Trimming shortened V by 1 base and J by 0 bases, and 22 bases separated the two germline ends. The CDR3 spans 19 residues. Germline assignment: CDR1 MDHEN and CDR2 SYDVKM. CDR3 sequence: CASSLLWGGPDHSSYEQYF. DNA for the CDR3: TGTGCCAGCAGTTTATTATGGGGAGGACCCGACCATAGCTCCTACGAGCAGTACTTC.

This clonotype was seen ten or more times. V gene TRBV12-3 or TRBV12-4 combines with J gene TRBJ2-5; 8 nucleotides match TRBD2. The CDR3 runs to 13 residues. Trimming at V came to 6 bases and at J to 5 bases, leaving 5 bases not matched to a gene. CDR3 DNA sequence: TGTGCCAGCAGGGAGCGGGAGTTGGAGACCCAGTACTTC. Translated, it gives CASRERELETQYF.

The chain uses TRBV9 and TRBJ2-3; TRBD2 matches 9 bases. J gave up 6 bases and V 0 bases, and 5 bases lay outside the gene matches. Germline V gene data show CDR1 as SGDLS and CDR2 as YYNGEE. The CDR3 loop spans 15 amino acids. In nucleotides, the CDR3 is TGTGCCAGCAGCGTAGCGGTAGCGGGAGCCGATACGCAGTATTTT. Its translation: CASSVAVAGADTQYF.

This clonotype appeared a few times. The chain links TRBV6-6 to TRBJ2-5; 7 nucleotides match TRBD2. CDR1 is MNHNY and CDR2 is SVGAGI in the germline V gene (reference sequence). The CDR3 is 16 amino acids. V dropped 0 bases and J dropped 9; count of bases not matched to a gene: 13. The CDR3 bases are TGTGCCAGCAGTTACTCGTCAGGGACTAACCAAAGGGCCCAGTACTTC. The encoded protein is CASSYSSGTNQRAQYF.

This clonotype was observed a few times. The chain recombines TRBV5-8 with TRBJ2-1, with 11 bases aligning to TRBD1. From germline, CDR1 is SGHTS and CDR2 YDEGEE. The CDR3 is 16 residues long. V trimming: 4 bases; J trimming: 5 bases; junction bases outside the gene matches: 8. CDR3 bases: TGTGCCAGCAGCACCTCCGGGACAGGGGGGGACAATGAGCAGTTCTTC. This sequence encodes CASSTSGTGGDNEQFF.

Here the CDR3 DNA reads TGCAGTGCTACTTATAGGGGAGGGCTAGAGCATGAGCAGTTCTTC. This translates into CSATYRGGLEHEQFF. The chain links TRBV20-1 to TRBJ2-1; 7 bases fit TRBD2. The CDR3 extends over 15 amino acids. The V gene's germline CDR1 is DFQATT and CDR2 SNEGSKA (reference sequence). Trimming cost V 4 bases and J 8 bases; bases outside gene matches: 14.

In its sample, this clonotype is medium-sized. The chain carries TRBV20-1 and TRBJ1-2, with a possible D match to TRBD1 (5 bases). The CDR3 spans 15 residues. The V end was cut by 3 bases, the J end by 6 bases, with 20 bases between. Germline V gene lookup returns CDR1 DFQATT and CDR2 SNEGSKA (reference sequence). Here the CDR3 reads CSARGFLEGIDGYTF. The CDR3, as DNA: TGCAGTGCTAGGGGGTTTCTAGAGGGGATCGATGGCTACACCTTC.

The CDR3: CASSPTSGIYNEQFF. Written as DNA, the CDR3 is TGTGCCAGCAGTCCGACTAGCGGGATCTACAATGAGCAGTTCTTC. The genes are TRBV9 and TRBJ2-1; 11 bases align to TRBD2. This CDR3 region has 15 residues. V was clipped by 5 bases and J by 3 bases; unmatched bases: 4. Germline V lookup: CDR1 SGDLS, CDR2 YYNGEE.

The chain uses TRBV20-1 and TRBJ2-1; 9 bases fit TRBD2. Germline trimming cut 6 bases from V and 3 bases from J; bases unmatched to any gene: 9. CDR1 DFQATT and CDR2 SNEGSKA come from the germline V gene (reference sequence). This CDR3 is built from 15 residues. The CDR3 region is CSAPGGTSRYNEQFF. CDR3 coding DNA: TGCAGTGCCCCAGGCGGGACTAGCCGCTACAATGAGCAGTTCTTC.